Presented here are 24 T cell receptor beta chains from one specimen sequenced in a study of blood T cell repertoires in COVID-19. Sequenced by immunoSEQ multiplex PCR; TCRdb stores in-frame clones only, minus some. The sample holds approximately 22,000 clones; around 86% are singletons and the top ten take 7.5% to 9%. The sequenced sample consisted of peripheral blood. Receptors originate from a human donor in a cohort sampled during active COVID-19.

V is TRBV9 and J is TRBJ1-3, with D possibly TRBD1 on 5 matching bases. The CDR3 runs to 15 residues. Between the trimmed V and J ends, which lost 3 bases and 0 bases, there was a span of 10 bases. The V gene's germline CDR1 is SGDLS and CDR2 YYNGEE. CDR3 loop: CASSAGGGSGNTIYF. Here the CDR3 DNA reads TGTGCCAGCAGCGCCGGGGGGGGCTCTGGAAACACCATATATTTT.

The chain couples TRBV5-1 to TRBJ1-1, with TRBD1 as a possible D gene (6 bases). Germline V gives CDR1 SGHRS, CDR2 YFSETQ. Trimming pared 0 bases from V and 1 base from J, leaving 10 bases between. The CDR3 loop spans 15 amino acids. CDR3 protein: CASSLGPRGNTEAFF. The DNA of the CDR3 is TGCGCCAGCAGCTTGGGGCCCAGGGGGAACACTGAAGCTTTCTTT.

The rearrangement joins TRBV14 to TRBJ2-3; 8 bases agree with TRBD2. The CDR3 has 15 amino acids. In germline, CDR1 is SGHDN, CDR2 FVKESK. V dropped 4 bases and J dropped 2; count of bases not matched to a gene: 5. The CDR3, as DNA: TGTGCCAGCAGCCGCCAACTAGCGGCCACAGATACGCAGTATTTT. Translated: CASSRQLAATDTQYF.

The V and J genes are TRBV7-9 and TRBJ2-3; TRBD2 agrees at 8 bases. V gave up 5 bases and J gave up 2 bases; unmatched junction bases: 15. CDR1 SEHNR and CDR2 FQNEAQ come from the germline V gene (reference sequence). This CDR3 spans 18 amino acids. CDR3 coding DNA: TGTGCCAGCAGCCCAGATCGGGGGGGCCAGGGACCCACAGATACGCAGTATTTT. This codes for CASSPDRGGQGPTDTQYF.

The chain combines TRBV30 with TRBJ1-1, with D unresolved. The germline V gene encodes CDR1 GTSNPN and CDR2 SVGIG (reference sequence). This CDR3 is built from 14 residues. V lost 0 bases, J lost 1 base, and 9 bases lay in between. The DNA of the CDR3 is TGTGCCTGGAGTGTACGCCCGAGGAACACTGAAGCTTTCTTT. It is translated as CAWSVRPRNTEAFF.

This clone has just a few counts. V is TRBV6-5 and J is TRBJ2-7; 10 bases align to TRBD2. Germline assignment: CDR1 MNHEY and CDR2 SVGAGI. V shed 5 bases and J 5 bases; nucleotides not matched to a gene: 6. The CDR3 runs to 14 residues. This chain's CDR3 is CASSQPSGSHEQYF. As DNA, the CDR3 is TGTGCCAGCAGTCAGCCTAGCGGGAGCCACGAGCAGTACTTC.

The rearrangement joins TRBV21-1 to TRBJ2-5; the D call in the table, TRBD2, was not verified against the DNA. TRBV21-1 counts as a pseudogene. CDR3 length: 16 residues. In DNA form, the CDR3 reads TGTGCCAGCAGCAAACGGCGGGCCACCAAAGGAGAGACCCAGTACTTC. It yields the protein CASSKRRATKGETQYF.

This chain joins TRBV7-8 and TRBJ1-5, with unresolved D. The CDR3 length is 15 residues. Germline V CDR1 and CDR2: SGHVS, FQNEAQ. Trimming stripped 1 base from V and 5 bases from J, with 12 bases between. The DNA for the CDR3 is TGTGCCAGCAGCTTAGACGGCAGCGGCTATCAGCCCCAGCATTTT. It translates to CASSLDGSGYQPQHF.

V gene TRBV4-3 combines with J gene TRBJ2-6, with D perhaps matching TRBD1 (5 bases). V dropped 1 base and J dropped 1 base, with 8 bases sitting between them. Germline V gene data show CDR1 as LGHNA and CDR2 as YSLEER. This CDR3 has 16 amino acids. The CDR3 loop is CASSQVAGSGANVLTF. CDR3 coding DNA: TGCGCCAGCAGCCAAGTTGCAGGGTCTGGGGCCAACGTCCTGACTTTC.

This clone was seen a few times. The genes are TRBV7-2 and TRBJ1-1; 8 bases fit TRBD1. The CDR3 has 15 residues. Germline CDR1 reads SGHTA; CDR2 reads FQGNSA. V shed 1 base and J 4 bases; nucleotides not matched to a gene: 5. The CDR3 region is CASSLVQGALTEAFF. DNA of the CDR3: TGTGCCAGCAGCTTAGTTCAGGGGGCGCTCACTGAAGCTTTCTTT.

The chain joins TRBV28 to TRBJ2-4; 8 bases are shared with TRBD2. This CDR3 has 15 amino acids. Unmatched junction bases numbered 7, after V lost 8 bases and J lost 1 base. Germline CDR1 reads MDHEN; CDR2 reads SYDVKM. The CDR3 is CASGPRGGAKNIQYF. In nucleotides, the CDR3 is TGTGCCAGCGGCCCCCGGGGGGGGGCCAAAAACATTCAGTACTTC.

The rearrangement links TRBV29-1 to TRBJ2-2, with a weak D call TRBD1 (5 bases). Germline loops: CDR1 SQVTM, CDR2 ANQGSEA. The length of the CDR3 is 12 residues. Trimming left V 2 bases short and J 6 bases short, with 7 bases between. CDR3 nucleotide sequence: TGCAGCGTTGAAATCAGGGCCGGGGAGCTGTTTTTT. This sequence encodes CSVEIRAGELFF.

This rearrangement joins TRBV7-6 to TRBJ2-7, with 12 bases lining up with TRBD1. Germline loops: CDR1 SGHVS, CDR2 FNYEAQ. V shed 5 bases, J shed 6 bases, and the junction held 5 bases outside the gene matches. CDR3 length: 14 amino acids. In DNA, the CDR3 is TGTGCCAGCAGCCAGGGGACAGGGGGCCGCGAGCAGTACTTC. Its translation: CASSQGTGGREQYF. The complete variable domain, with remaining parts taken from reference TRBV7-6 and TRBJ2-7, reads GAGVSQSPRYKVTKRGQDVALRCDPISGHVSLYWYRQALGQGPEFLTYFNYEAQQDKSGLPNDRFSAERPEGSISTLTIQRTEQRDSAMYRCASSQGTGGREQYFGPGTRLTVT.

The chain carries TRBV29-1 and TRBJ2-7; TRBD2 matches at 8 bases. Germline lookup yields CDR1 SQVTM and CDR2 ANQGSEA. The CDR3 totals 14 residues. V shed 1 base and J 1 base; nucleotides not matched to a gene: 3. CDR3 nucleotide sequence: TGCAGCGTTGAAGGCACTAGCGGATCCTACGAGCAGTACTTC. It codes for CSVEGTSGSYEQYF.

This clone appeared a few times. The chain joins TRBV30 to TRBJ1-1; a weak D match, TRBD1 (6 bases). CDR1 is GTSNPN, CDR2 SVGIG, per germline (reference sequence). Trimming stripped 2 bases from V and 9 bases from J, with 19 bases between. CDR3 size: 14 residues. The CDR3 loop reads CAWSLTGNGLKAFF. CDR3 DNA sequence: TGTGCCTGGAGTCTCACAGGGAATGGGTTGAAAGCTTTCTTT.

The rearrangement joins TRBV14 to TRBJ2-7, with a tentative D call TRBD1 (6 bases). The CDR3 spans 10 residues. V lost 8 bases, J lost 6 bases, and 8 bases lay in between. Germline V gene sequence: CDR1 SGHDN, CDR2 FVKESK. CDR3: CASGQFEQYF. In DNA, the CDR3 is TGTGCCAGCGGACAGTTCGAGCAGTACTTC.

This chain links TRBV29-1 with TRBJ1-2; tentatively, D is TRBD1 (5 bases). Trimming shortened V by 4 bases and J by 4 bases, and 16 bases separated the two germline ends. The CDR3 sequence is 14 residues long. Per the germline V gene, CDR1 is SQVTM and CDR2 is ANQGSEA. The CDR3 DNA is TGCAGCGTTGTAAGTCAGGGCGTCTCCTATGGCTACACCTTC. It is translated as CSVVSQGVSYGYTF.

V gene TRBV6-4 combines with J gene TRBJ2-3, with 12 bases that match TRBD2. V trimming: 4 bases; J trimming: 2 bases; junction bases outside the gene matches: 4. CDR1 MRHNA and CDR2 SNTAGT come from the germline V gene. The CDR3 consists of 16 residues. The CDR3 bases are TGTGCCAGCAGTGCGCTAGCGGGGGGGTACACAGATACGCAGTATTTT. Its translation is CASSALAGGYTDTQYF.

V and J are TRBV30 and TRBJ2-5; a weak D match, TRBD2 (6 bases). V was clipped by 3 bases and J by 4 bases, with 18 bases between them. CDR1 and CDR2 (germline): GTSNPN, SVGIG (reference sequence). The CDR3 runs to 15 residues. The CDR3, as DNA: TGTGCCTGGAGCCCTAAGTCCCTAGCGAGAGAGACCCAGTACTTC. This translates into CAWSPKSLARETQYF.

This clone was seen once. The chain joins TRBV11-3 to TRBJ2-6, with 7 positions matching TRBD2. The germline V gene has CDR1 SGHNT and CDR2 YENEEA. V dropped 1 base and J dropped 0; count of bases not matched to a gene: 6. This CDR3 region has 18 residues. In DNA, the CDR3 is TGTGCCAGCAGCTTAGTGGGAGGGTCCCACTCTGGGGCCAACGTCCTGACTTTC. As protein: CASSLVGGSHSGANVLTF.

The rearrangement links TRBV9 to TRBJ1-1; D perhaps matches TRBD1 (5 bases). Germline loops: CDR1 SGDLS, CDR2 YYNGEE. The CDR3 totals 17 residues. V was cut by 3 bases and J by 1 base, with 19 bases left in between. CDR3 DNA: TGTGCCAGCAGCGCGCCTAGGGGAGGTAGGGGGAACACTGAAGCTTTCTTT. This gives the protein CASSAPRGGRGNTEAFF.

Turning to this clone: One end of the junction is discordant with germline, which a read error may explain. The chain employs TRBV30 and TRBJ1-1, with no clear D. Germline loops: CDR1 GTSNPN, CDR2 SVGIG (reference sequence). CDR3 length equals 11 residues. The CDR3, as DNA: TGTGCCTGGAATATCGAACGGGTATCGATCTTT. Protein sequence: CAWNIERVSIF.

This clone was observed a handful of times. In nucleotides, the CDR3 is TGTGCCAGCAGCGACGTTCTGACAGGCCTCTACGAGCAGTACTTC. It is translated as CASSDVLTGLYEQYF. The chain employs TRBV27 and TRBJ2-7, with D possibly matching TRBD1 (6 bases). CDR1 MNHEY and CDR2 SMNVEV come from the germline V gene (reference sequence). Deletions cut 6 bases from V and 3 bases from J, with 18 bases between. This CDR3 is 15 amino acids long.

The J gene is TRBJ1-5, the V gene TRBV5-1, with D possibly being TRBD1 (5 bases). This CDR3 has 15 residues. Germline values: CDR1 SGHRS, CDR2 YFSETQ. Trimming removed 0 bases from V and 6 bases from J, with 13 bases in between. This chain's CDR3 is CASSLGDGGGQPQHF. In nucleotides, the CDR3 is TGCGCCAGCAGCTTGGGGGACGGCGGGGGTCAGCCCCAGCATTTT.